This T cell receptor (beta chain) was obtained from a study of blood T cell repertoires in COVID-19. At the level of the study: Samples of COVID-19 (acute and convalescent) were obtained from the United States, Italy and Spain. PBMCs, B-cell-depleted T cells, or T cells were the source of the cDNA or gDNA that made up the material.

In the original processing: The assay estimated nucleated cells by amplifying reference gene primers. Only in-frame clones appear in the TCRdb table, and some are missing; sequencing was by immunoSEQ multiplex PCR. V, J and clone size are those of that table, while D and trimming were read from the DNA. The data show 85,000 to 130,000 clones, 85% to 90% seen once. The CDR3 contains 16 residues. CDR1 SGHAT and CDR2 FQNNGV come from the germline V gene. Losses at the gene ends were 2 bases for V and 3 bases for J; bases not matched to a gene: 9. J is TRBJ2-5 and V is TRBV11-2, with 7 nucleotides matching TRBD2. The sequencing sample was made of peripheral blood. The sequence was obtained from a middle-aged man with acute or convalescent COVID-19. The CDR3 loop is CASSLSWLAAEETQYF. Written as DNA, the CDR3 is TGTGCCAGCAGCTTATCATGGCTAGCGGCAGAAGAGACCCAGTACTTC.